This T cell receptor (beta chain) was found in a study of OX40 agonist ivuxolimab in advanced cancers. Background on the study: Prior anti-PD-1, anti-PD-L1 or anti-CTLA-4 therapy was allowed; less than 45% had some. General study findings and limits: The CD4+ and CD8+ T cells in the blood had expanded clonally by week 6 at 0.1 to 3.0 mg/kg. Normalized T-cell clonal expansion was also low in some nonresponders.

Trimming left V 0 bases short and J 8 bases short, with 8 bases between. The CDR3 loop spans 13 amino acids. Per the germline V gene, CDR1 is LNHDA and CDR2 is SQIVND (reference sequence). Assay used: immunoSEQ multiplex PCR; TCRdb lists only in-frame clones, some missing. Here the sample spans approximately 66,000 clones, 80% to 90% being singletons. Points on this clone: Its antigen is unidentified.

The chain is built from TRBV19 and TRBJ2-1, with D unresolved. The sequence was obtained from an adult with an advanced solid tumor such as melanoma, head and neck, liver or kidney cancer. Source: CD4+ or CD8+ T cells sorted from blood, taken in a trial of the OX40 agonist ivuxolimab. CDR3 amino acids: CASSIDQRDEQFF. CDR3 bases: TGTGCCAGTAGTATAGATCAGAGAGATGAGCAGTTCTTC.